A single sample gave rise to the 13 T cell receptor beta chains below, sequenced in a study of regulatory and conventional T cells in RAG deficiency. This table comes from immunoSEQ multiplex PCR, and its TCRdb copy is limited to in-frame clones, with some not included. The sample consists of 32,000 or so clones, around 91% of them appearing once. These data also featured in a second study, about regulatory T cells. This second study says: Primers: 52 TRBV forward and 13 TRBJ reverse.

Sequences were obtained from CD8+ T cells sorted from blood. The receptors here all came from a human donor in good health.

The chain combines TRBV7-2 with TRBJ2-7, with unresolved D. The CDR3 runs to 13 residues. Trimming removed 0 bases from V and 6 bases from J, with 9 bases in between. The germline CDR1 and CDR2 sequences are SGHTA and FQGNSA. For the CDR3, the DNA is TGTGCCAGCAGCTTAGCCCTATGGGGCGAGCAGTACTTC. Translated: CASSLALWGEQYF.

The V and J genes are TRBV7-9 and TRBJ2-1; the D is unclear. Between the trimmed V and J ends, which lost 5 bases and 7 bases, there was a span of 9 bases. CDR1 and CDR2 (germline): SEHNR, FQNEAQ (reference sequence). The CDR3 extends over 12 amino acids. The CDR3 sequence: CASSATENEQFF. In nucleotides, the CDR3 is TGTGCCAGCAGCGCCACAGAGAATGAGCAGTTCTTC.

The genes are TRBV19 and TRBJ2-1; maybe TRBD2 (6 bases). The CDR3 runs to 15 residues. The germline gives CDR1 LNHDA, CDR2 SQIVND (reference sequence). V lost 5 bases and J 7 bases, leaving 18 bases between the germline ends. As DNA, the CDR3 is TGTGCCAGTAGTTCTAAGCGGGTTCCGGGTAATGAGCAGTTCTTC. It codes for CASSSKRVPGNEQFF.

This CDR3 reads CASSLDRTSNQPQHF. The CDR3 coding sequence is TGTGCCAGCAGCTTAGACCGAACGTCCAATCAGCCCCAGCATTTT. This chain joins TRBV7-6 and TRBJ1-5; D uncertain. The CDR3 length is 15 residues. Germline V gives CDR1 SGHVS, CDR2 FNYEAQ. V lost 1 base and J 3 bases, leaving 10 bases between the germline ends. Full variable domain (remainder filled in from reference TRBV7-6 and TRBJ1-5): GAGVSQSPRYKVTKRGQDVALRCDPISGHVSLYWYRQALGQGPEFLTYFNYEAQQDKSGLPNDRFSAERPEGSISTLTIQRTEQRDSAMYRCASSLDRTSNQPQHFGDGTRLSIL.

The chain carries TRBV28 and TRBJ1-5; D ambiguous. Trimming took off 4 bases at V and 5 bases at J, with 21 bases between the two ends. Germline CDR1 MDHEN, CDR2 SYDVKM. CDR3 length: 17 residues. The CDR3 nucleotides are TGTGCCAGCAGTTCCACTCCGGCCCGGAGCCGGCATCAGCCCCAGCATTTT. The encoded protein is CASSSTPARSRHQPQHF.

As DNA, the CDR3 is TGTGCCAGCAGTTTTTCAGCGGGACTCTATGAGCAGTTCTTC. The encoded protein is CASSFSAGLYEQFF. V gene TRBV27 combines with J gene TRBJ2-1, with TRBD2 identical over 7 bases. CDR1 MNHEY and CDR2 SMNVEV come from the germline V gene (reference sequence). This CDR3 region has 14 residues. V shed 3 bases, J shed 8 bases, and the junction held 7 bases outside the gene matches.

This clone has a single count. The chain links TRBV29-1 to TRBJ2-7; D unclear. With 4 bases removed from V and 0 bases from J, the gap between germline ends came to 10 bases. The CDR3 totals 13 residues. Germline loops: CDR1 SQVTM, CDR2 ANQGSEA. The CDR3 sequence: CSVVSDSSYEQYF. For the CDR3, the DNA is TGCAGCGTTGTCTCAGATAGCTCCTACGAGCAGTACTTC.

This clone was seen only once. V gene TRBV18 combines with J gene TRBJ1-1; perhaps TRBD1 as D (6 bases). This CDR3 has 17 amino acids. Germline V CDR1 and CDR2: KGHSH, LQKENI. V lost 2 bases and J 3 bases, leaving 19 bases between the germline ends. The CDR3 loop is CASSPAHTGFMDTEAFF. In DNA, the CDR3 is TGTGCCAGCTCACCAGCGCATACAGGGTTTATGGACACTGAAGCTTTCTTT.

This chain joins TRBV27 and TRBJ1-5; 8 positions agree with TRBD1. The ends lost 6 bases at V and 5 bases at J; junction bases unmatched: 9. Germline loops: CDR1 MNHEY, CDR2 SMNVEV (reference sequence). This CDR3 is 15 amino acids long. The DNA of the CDR3 is TGTGCCAGCAGCCGCGGACAGGGAGGAGATCAGCCCCAGCATTTT. Encoded protein: CASSRGQGGDQPQHF.

The chain recombines TRBV7-3 with TRBJ2-1, with 12 bases lining up with TRBD2. Germline V gene data show CDR1 as SGHTA and CDR2 as FQGTGA. This CDR3 is built from 16 residues. V was pared by 6 bases and J by 4 bases, with 7 bases of the junction left unmatched. The CDR3 bases are TGTGCCAGCAGTCAGGGGGGGACTAGCGGGTACAATGAGCAGTTCTTC. Protein sequence: CASSQGGTSGYNEQFF.

The rearrangement links TRBV9 to TRBJ1-5; D ambiguous. This CDR3 region has 15 residues. V was pared by 0 bases and J by 2 bases, with 9 bases between. Germline CDR1 SGDLS, CDR2 YYNGEE. The CDR3 bases are TGTGCCAGCAGCGTAGGCGCGGCACGCAATCAGCCCCAGCATTTT. It codes for CASSVGAARNQPQHF.

The chain employs TRBV7-9 and TRBJ2-3, with TRBD2 identical over 10 bases. Germline V gives CDR1 SEHNR, CDR2 FQNEAQ (reference sequence). The CDR3 is made up of 15 amino acids. Trimming at V came to 5 bases and at J to 4 bases, leaving 6 bases not matched to a gene. The CDR3 DNA sequence: TGTGCCAGCAGCGGGAGCGGGGGGGGCGCAGATACGCAGTATTTT. Protein product: CASSGSGGGADTQYF.

The rearrangement links TRBV19 to TRBJ2-7; weak D call: TRBD2 (5 bases). Germline values: CDR1 LNHDA, CDR2 SQIVND (reference sequence). The CDR3 runs 16 residues. Trimming cost V 3 bases and J 0 bases, with 15 bases left between them. CDR3 DNA sequence: TGTGCCAGTAGTATTACCGAGGGAATGGGCTCCTACGAGCAGTACTTC. It translates to CASSITEGMGSYEQYF.